The 19 T cell receptor beta chains in this list originate from one sample, sequenced in a study of T-cell memory formation after mild COVID-19 (dated by TCRdb to about 2021). Library preparation was by 5' RACE. This sample was sequenced with an Illumina NovaSeq 6000. TCRdb handled the public reads itself, with Q25 trimming in fastp and clone calling in MiXCR, and kept productive beta chains. Each entry is one CDR3 protein sequence, shown with its most common DNA and genes. Present in this sample are 470,000 or so distinct CDR3 sequences, around a sixth of which were seen just once. The ten largest clones represent more than 9% of the sample. The source material was PBMCs or a T cell subset sorted from them (not recorded which). The receptors shown here come from an adult woman who had mild COVID-19 (a few samples of this study predate the infection). The sample titles of this study are shuffled in the database, so cell type and time point are left out; the donor was told from shared clones.

The chain employs TRBV7-9 and TRBJ2-1; 16 nucleotides line up with TRBD2. The trim removed 5 bases at V and 5 bases at J, leaving 9 bases unmatched. This CDR3 comprises 18 residues. The germline V gene has CDR1 SEHNR and CDR2 FQNEAQ (reference sequence). The CDR3 nucleotides are TGTGCCAGCAGCCTGGGGACTAGCGGGAGGGTTGGCAACAATGAGCAGTTCTTC. Its translation: CASSLGTSGRVGNNEQFF.

The rearrangement joins TRBV3-1 to TRBJ1-2; D ambiguous. The germline V and J ends were trimmed by 2 bases and 2 bases, with 12 bases remaining between them. The CDR3 is 15 residues long. CDR1 and CDR2 (germline): LGHDT, YNNKEL (reference sequence). This chain's CDR3 is CASSQQGADNYGYTF. The DNA for the CDR3 is TGTGCCAGCAGCCAACAAGGTGCGGACAACTATGGCTACACCTTC.

This clonotype has a handful of counts. V is TRBV6-2 or TRBV6-3 and J is TRBJ2-2, with 11 bases identical to TRBD2. V shed 6 bases and J 4 bases; nucleotides not matched to a gene: 4. The CDR3 runs 15 residues. Per germline, CDR1 MNHEY and CDR2 SVGEGT. CDR3: CASRHSGGATGELFF. The CDR3 DNA is TGTGCCAGCAGGCATAGCGGGGGGGCCACCGGGGAGCTGTTTTTT.

This clonotype was detected a few times. This sequence joins TRBV2 and TRBJ1-2, with D uncertain. Trimming cost V 3 bases and J 4 bases, with 9 bases left between them. Germline V gene sequence: CDR1 SNHLY, CDR2 FYNNEI. The CDR3 is made up of 13 amino acids. CDR3 in amino acids: CASSDSWSYGYTF. For the CDR3, the DNA is TGTGCCAGCAGTGATAGTTGGAGCTATGGCTACACCTTC.

The chain couples TRBV7-9 to TRBJ2-2, with 10 nucleotides matching TRBD2. This CDR3 has 16 amino acids. V dropped 5 bases and J dropped 4; count of bases not matched to a gene: 7. The V gene's germline CDR1 is SEHNR and CDR2 FQNEAQ (reference sequence). The CDR3 is CASSPRTSGVTGELFF. The DNA for the CDR3 is TGTGCCAGCAGCCCACGGACTAGCGGTGTCACCGGGGAGCTGTTTTTT.

This clonotype was detected a few times. The chain uses TRBV6-5 and TRBJ1-1, with TRBD1 identical over 8 bases. V trimming: 7 bases; J trimming: 4 bases; junction bases outside the gene matches: 5. The germline CDR1 and CDR2 sequences are MNHEY and SVGAGI. The CDR3 has 13 amino acids. The CDR3 region has the DNA TGTGCCAGCATCCACAGGGGGACCACTGAAGCTTTCTTT. Translating gives CASIHRGTTEAFF.

The chain carries TRBV6-2 or TRBV6-3 and TRBJ2-3; unclear D gene. Trimming removed 7 bases from V and 9 bases from J, with 14 bases in between. The germline V gene encodes CDR1 MNHEY and CDR2 SVGEGT. The CDR3 consists of 12 residues. DNA of the CDR3: TGTGCCAGCATGACGACCCCCGACACGCAGTATTTT. This sequence encodes CASMTTPDTQYF.

This clonotype was picked up a small number of times. V gene TRBV7-3 combines with J gene TRBJ2-5; 7 bases are shared with TRBD1. The germline CDR1 and CDR2 sequences are SGHTA and FQGTGA. The CDR3 length is 13 residues. Unmatched junction bases numbered 5, after V lost 4 bases and J lost 6 bases. The CDR3 spells CASSSRQGQTQYF. The CDR3 DNA reads as TGTGCCAGCAGCTCGCGACAGGGCCAGACCCAGTACTTC.

This clonotype came up a few times. V is TRBV7-4 and J is TRBJ2-5; maybe TRBD1 (5 bases). Looked up from germline, CDR1 is SGHVT and CDR2 is SQSDAQ. This CDR3 spans 16 amino acids. Trimming removed 1 base at V and 4 bases at J, with 16 bases between. The CDR3 DNA reads TGTGCCAGCAGCTTAGACAGGACGGTCTTGGTAGAGACCCAGTACTTC. Its translation: CASSLDRTVLVETQYF.

The chain uses TRBV20-1 and TRBJ1-2; D unresolved. V lost 0 bases and J 8 bases, leaving 1 base between the germline ends. The CDR3 contains 9 residues. Germline values: CDR1 DFQATT, CDR2 SNEGSKA (reference sequence). DNA for the CDR3: TGCAGTGCTAGAGACGGCTACACCTTC. This gives the protein CSARDGYTF.

The chain recombines TRBV30 with TRBJ2-7; a possible D gene is TRBD2 (5 bases). Trimming removed 3 bases from V and 7 bases from J, with 19 bases in between. The CDR3 is 14 residues long. Germline values: CDR1 GTSNPN, CDR2 SVGIG (reference sequence). CDR3 nucleotide sequence: TGTGCCTGGAGCCGGGGTTTGGGGTCGGGGGAGCAGTACTTC. Translating it yields CAWSRGLGSGEQYF.

The V gene is TRBV20-1, the J gene TRBJ2-2; TRBD2 might be the D (6 bases). The germline CDR1 and CDR2 sequences are DFQATT and SNEGSKA (reference sequence). The CDR3 length is 14 residues. V gave up 6 bases and J gave up 2 bases, with 13 bases separating them. The CDR3 here is CSARDSLNTGELFF. CDR3 coding DNA: TGCAGTGCCCGGGACTCTTTAAACACCGGGGAGCTGTTTTTT.

The gene calls are TRBV3-1 and TRBJ2-7; maybe TRBD1 (5 bases). The CDR3 covers 13 residues. V lost 1 base and J 1 base, leaving 5 bases between the germline ends. Germline V lookup: CDR1 LGHDT, CDR2 YNNKEL (reference sequence). CDR3 coding DNA: TGTGCCAGCAGCCAAGGGACATCCTACGAGCAGTACTTC. Its translation is CASSQGTSYEQYF.

This sequence joins TRBV12-3 or TRBV12-4 and TRBJ2-1, with a possible D match to TRBD1 (6 bases). The CDR3 is 12 amino acids. Trimming pared 5 bases from V and 8 bases from J, leaving 10 bases between. The CDR3 protein is CASSRTVHEQFF. The DNA of the CDR3 is TGTGCCAGCAGTCGGACAGTCCATGAGCAGTTCTTC.

This clonotype was counted a few times. The chain couples TRBV7-3 to TRBJ2-3; D gene ambiguous. V lost 1 base, J lost 4 bases, and 3 bases lay in between. Germline CDR1 reads SGHTA; CDR2 reads FQGTGA. The CDR3 length is 12 residues. The DNA of the CDR3 is TGTGCCAGCAGCTTAAATGCAGATACGCAGTATTTT. Protein product: CASSLNADTQYF.

This clonotype appeared a few times. CDR3 coding DNA: TGCAGTGCGTTAAACAGAGCTAGCAATCAGCCCCAGCATTTT. The encoded protein is CSALNRASNQPQHF. This chain links TRBV20-1 with TRBJ1-5; D unclear. Between the trimmed V and J ends, which lost 6 bases and 0 bases, there was a span of 12 bases. Germline values: CDR1 DFQATT, CDR2 SNEGSKA (reference sequence). The CDR3 is made up of 14 amino acids.

The rearrangement links TRBV30 to TRBJ2-2, with 9 bases fitting TRBD1. V gave up 0 bases and J gave up 5 bases; unmatched junction bases: 7. The V gene's germline CDR1 is GTSNPN and CDR2 SVGIG (reference sequence). This CDR3 region has 16 residues. The CDR3 coding sequence is TGTGCCTGGAGTGTAATTGGGACAGGGCTAACCGGGGAGCTGTTTTTT. It specifies CAWSVIGTGLTGELFF.

The chain carries TRBV12-3 or TRBV12-4 and TRBJ1-5; D is unclear. The CDR3 has 14 residues. Deletions cut 5 bases from V and 3 bases from J, with 11 bases between. CDR3 bases: TGTGCCAGCAGTCCGAACAGTCTCAATCAGCCCCAGCATTTT. It codes for CASSPNSLNQPQHF.

This clonotype was seen a few times. J is TRBJ1-2 and V is TRBV5-1, with D perhaps TRBD1 (6 bases). Germline CDR1 is SGHRS and CDR2 is YFSETQ. V lost 3 bases and J lost 4, with 19 bases in between. This CDR3 is 16 amino acids long. CDR3 loop: CASSSIWAGGGYGYTF. DNA of the CDR3: TGCGCCAGCAGCTCGATCTGGGCTGGGGGCGGCTATGGCTACACCTTC.